Detailed here is one TCR beta chain. TCRdb redid the calling of the 5' RACE reads with MiXCR, one entry per CDR3 protein. The data contain under 450,000 distinct CDR3 sequences, 20% to 25% of them singletons. V shed 6 bases and J 4 bases; nucleotides not matched to a gene: 1. The CDR3 loop spans 13 amino acids. CDR1 SGHAT and CDR2 FQNNGV come from the germline V gene. The sample belongs to a study of T-cell memory formation after mild COVID-19. The chain recombines TRBV11-2 with TRBJ2-7, with 12 nucleotides matching TRBD2. Sequencing was carried out using PBMCs or a T cell subset sorted from them (not recorded which). This clonotype originated in a man aged 18 to 35 who had mild COVID-19 (a few samples of this study predate the infection). Cell type and time point are not known. Here the CDR3 reads CASRGTSGYEQYV. DNA of the CDR3: TGTGCCAGCAGGGGGACTAGCGGGTACGAGCAGTACGTC.